The clone carrying this T cell receptor (beta chain) was found once. The antigen is unknown. The source of the sample is a study of cytomegalovirus exposure and HLA in healthy donors. Study observations and caveats: Sequence variants that were highly shared formed a cluster that was likely a sequencing artifact. Among the CMV-associated chains, three were confirmed in vitro as specific for CMV antigens. Donors were assumed by presence/absence analyses to have roughly uniform sequencing depth.

PCR employed 60 Vbeta and 13 Jbeta primers. Sequencing was performed with immunoSEQ multiplex PCR; in TCRdb, only in-frame clones are kept and a portion is missing. The repertoire holds some 140,000 clones, around 80% seen once, with about 13% in the top ten. This CDR3 comprises 14 residues. The germline V gene encodes CDR1 SQVTM and CDR2 ANQGSEA. V shed 6 bases and J shed 6 bases, with 18 bases lying between them. The sequence derives from a young man in good health and CMV-seropositive. The chain uses TRBV29-1 and TRBJ1-5; TRBD1 is a possible D gene (5 bases). Source material: PBMCs. The CDR3 protein is CSVANGRGSQPQHF. The CDR3 DNA is TGCAGCGTAGCTAATGGAAGGGGCTCTCAGCCCCAGCATTTT.